The rows below give T cell receptor beta chains drawn from one sample of a study of Ad26.COV2.S vaccination and SARS-CoV-2 variants. Libraries were prepared by immunoSEQ multiplex PCR; TCRdb keeps only in-frame clonotypes and omits some of them. The data contain 350,000 to 400,000 clones, around 85% of them singletons. Sequenced here: peripheral blood, sampled in a trial of Ad26.COV2.S vaccine versus placebo. Every receptor here comes from a person between 18 and 60 years old who received the Ad26.COV2.S COVID-19 vaccine or a placebo. CDR3s include the opening cysteine and the closing phenylalanine or tryptophan. The D gene is left open where the match is weak. Clone size appears in some rows only: once, few, many, or a class for an expanded clone.

NA	TRBV5-8	NA	TRBJ1-6	CASIYRGLSSPLHF	TGTGCCAGCATTTACCGGGGGTTGAGTTCACCCCTCCACTTT
NA	TRBV5-8	NA	TRBJ1-5	CASSLSPGPYQPQHF	TGTGCCAGCAGCTTGTCTCCAGGACCCTATCAGCCCCAGCATTTT
NA	TRBV7-2	TRBD1	TRBJ2-7	CASSPWGQGSDEQYF	TGTGCCAGCAGCCCTTGGGGACAGGGGTCGGACGAGCAGTACTTC
NA	TRBV7-9	NA	TRBJ2-1	CASSPSSLLNEQFF	TGTGCCAGCAGCCCTAGTAGCCTCCTTAATGAGCAGTTCTTC
NA	TRBV20-1	NA	TRBJ2-7	CSASVDYTYEQYF	TGCAGTGCTAGTGTGGACTACACTTACGAGCAGTACTTC
NA	TRBV5-1	NA	TRBJ1-2	CASSLGPGAYGYTF	TGCGCCAGCAGCTTGGGGCCAGGGGCCTATGGCTACACCTTC
once	TRBV12-3/TRBV12-4	NA	TRBJ2-1	CASSFEWGDEQFF	TGTGCCAGCAGTTTCGAATGGGGTGATGAGCAGTTCTTC
NA	TRBV5-5	NA	TRBJ1-1	CASSLGPNTEAFF	TGTGCCAGCAGCTTGGGCCCGAACACTGAAGCTTTCTTT
NA	TRBV12-3/TRBV12-4	NA	TRBJ2-7	CASSPGAPYEQYF	TGTGCCAGCAGCCCCGGGGCCCCCTACGAGCAGTACTTC
few	TRBV11-2	NA	TRBJ1-4	CASSLEAGSLLGEKLFF	TGTGCCAGCAGCTTAGAAGCAGGTTCCCTACTTGGAGAAAAACTGTTTTTT
once	TRBV19	NA	TRBJ1-1	CASSIGGTSLNTEAFF	TGTGCCAGTAGTATAGGCGGGACATCCTTGAACACTGAAGCTTTCTTT
NA	TRBV2	TRBD2	TRBJ2-1	CASTGLAGSPYNNEQFF	TGTGCCAGCACCGGACTAGCGGGGAGCCCTTATAACAATGAGCAGTTCTTC
once	TRBV11-2	TRBD2	TRBJ2-7	CASRRAGASYEQYF	TGTGCCAGCCGCCGTGCGGGAGCATCCTACGAGCAGTACTTC
NA	TRBV7-2	TRBD1	TRBJ1-5	CASSPGTVRYSNQPQHF	TGTGCCAGCAGCCCAGGGACAGTGAGATATAGCAATCAGCCCCAGCATTTT
NA	TRBV5-1	TRBD1	TRBJ2-2	CASSPRDRATGELFF	TGCGCCAGCAGCCCCCGGGACAGGGCAACCGGGGAGCTGTTTTTT
NA	TRBV10-3	NA	TRBJ1-1	CAIIGDGGRDTEAFF	TGTGCCATCATTGGCGATGGGGGAAGGGACACTGAAGCTTTCTTT
NA	TRBV21-1	NA	TRBJ2-7	CASSKAEAYEQYF	TGTGCCAGCAGCAAGGCAGAAGCCTACGAGCAGTACTTC
NA	TRBV6-5	NA	TRBJ1-5	CASSTLNQPQHF	TGTGCCAGCTCAACCCTCAATCAGCCCCAGCATTTT
NA	TRBV5-1	TRBD1	TRBJ1-4	CASSSLFFRAGGLATNEKLFF	TGCGCCAGCAGCTCGCTGTTTTTTCGGGCAGGGGGCCTGGCAACTAATGAAAAACTGTTTTTT
NA	TRBV6-8	NA	TRBJ2-1	CAPSQGGWEQFF	TGTGCCCCCAGTCAGGGTGGTTGGGAGCAGTTCTTC
NA	TRBV4-1	NA	TRBJ1-4	CASSHTSTTNEKLFF	TGCGCCAGCAGCCACACGTCAACAACTAATGAAAAACTGTTTTTT
NA	TRBV19	TRBD1	TRBJ1-2	CASSTRQGGGYTF	TGTGCCAGTAGTACGAGACAGGGGGGCGGCTACACCTTC
NA	TRBV11-3	TRBD1	TRBJ2-1	CASSLGKGANEQFF	TGTGCCAGCAGCTTAGGGAAGGGGGCCAATGAGCAGTTCTTC
NA	TRBV2	TRBD1	TRBJ2-7	CASSASGTEYEQYF	TGTGCCAGCAGTGCCTCCGGGACAGAGTACGAGCAGTACTTC
NA	TRBV20-1	NA	TRBJ1-3	CSVLLGNTIYF	TGCAGTGTCCTCCTTGGAAACACCATATATTTT